This TCR beta chain derives from a study of blood T cell repertoires in COVID-19. Turning to the study itself: PBMCs, B-cell-depleted T cells, or T cells were the source of the cDNA or gDNA that made up the material.

Per the authors' pipeline: Amplification with reference gene primers provided the estimates of nucleated cell counts. Method: immunoSEQ multiplex PCR; TCRdb's copy keeps in-frame clones and lacks some. The DNA gave D and trimming, while V, J and clone size come from that table. The table shows about 170,000 clones, with 70% to 90% occurring only once. Germline CDR1 reads SNHLY; CDR2 reads FYNNEI. This CDR3 has 19 residues. The V and J ends lost 5 bases and 3 bases, in that order; junction bases with no gene match: 15. The receptor was derived from a man aged 45-60 years with active or convalescent COVID-19. The chain carries TRBV2 and TRBJ2-7, with 14 bases that match TRBD2. Sequences were obtained from peripheral blood. CDR3 coding DNA: TGTGCCAGCAGTCCGACCGGGACTAGCGGGAGTTTGGCCCGCTACGAGCAGTACTTC. Amino acids: CASSPTGTSGSLARYEQYF.